A single sample gave rise to the 32 T cell receptor beta chains below, sequenced in a study of CD4 and CD8 cells across lung adenocarcinoma regions. MiXCR, applied by TCRdb to the PCR reads, yields one record per CDR3 protein. Of approximately 24,000 distinct CDR3 sequences in the sample, about 50% were seen once. The material sequenced was CD8+ T cells from the center of a lung tumor. These receptors all stem from a male donor with lung adenocarcinoma. The CD4 and CD8 labels of this study may be unreliable.

Points on this clonotype: Germline is not matched at one junction end, which may reflect a read error. This chain connects TRBV6-1 to TRBJ2-3; possible D gene TRBD1, 5 bases. CDR3 size: 13 residues. Germline CDR1 reads MNHNS; CDR2 reads SASEGT. Here the CDR3 reads CASAFVGHLTQYF. In DNA form, the CDR3 reads TGTGCCAGCGCTTTCGTGGGGCATCTTACGCAGTACTTT.

V is TRBV3-1 and J is TRBJ2-1; 8 positions agree with TRBD2. V trimming: 5 bases; J trimming: 5 bases; junction bases outside the gene matches: 8. CDR1 and CDR2 from the germline V gene are LGHDT and YNNKEL (reference sequence). This CDR3 contains 15 residues. CDR3 in amino acids: CASSWSGSPHNEQFF. CDR3 in DNA: TGTGCCAGCAGCTGGAGCGGGAGCCCACACAATGAGCAGTTCTTC.

The chain couples TRBV7-9 to TRBJ2-1, with D unclear. Trimming left V 8 bases short and J 8 bases short, with 10 bases between. Germline lookup yields CDR1 SEHNR and CDR2 FQNEAQ (reference sequence). This CDR3 spans 11 amino acids. The chain's CDR3 is CASGRSDEQFF. CDR3 DNA sequence: TGTGCCAGCGGCAGGTCCGATGAGCAGTTCTTC.

This chain connects TRBV27 to TRBJ2-5; D assignment may be TRBD1 or TRBD2 (5 bases each). Per germline, CDR1 MNHEY and CDR2 SMNVEV (reference sequence). This CDR3 has 14 residues. The CDR3 reads CAGSALRGTDTQYF. The CDR3 DNA sequence: TGTGCGGGCAGCGCCCTCCGGGGCACAGATACGCAGTACTTC.

In the case of this clonotype: Relative to the germline gene, one junction end is altered; a read error may explain this. The V and J genes are TRBV6-1 and TRBJ2-3; the D call may be TRBD1 or TRBD2 (6 bases each). Germline CDR1 is MNHNS and CDR2 is SASEGT. This CDR3 has 16 residues. Here the CDR3 reads CASRGAGGRDQETQYF. The CDR3 nucleotides are TGTGCCAGCAGGGGGGCCGGGGGCCGTGACCAAGAGACGCAGTACTTT.

This clonotype was observed once. V is TRBV27 and J is TRBJ2-4, with D possibly being TRBD2 (7 bases). Germline CDR1 and CDR2: MNHEY and SMNVEV (reference sequence). The CDR3 sequence is 16 residues long. The V end was cut by 6 bases, the J end by 13 bases, with 28 bases between. CDR3 in DNA: TGTGCCAGCAGGGGGCGCGGGGGCCTTGACCAAAACACCCAGTACTTC. Translation: CASRGRGGLDQNTQYF.

The V gene is TRBV27, the J gene TRBJ2-7; D may be TRBD2 (5 bases). Germline V lookup: CDR1 MNHEY, CDR2 SMNVEV (reference sequence). The CDR3 sequence is 15 residues long. V lost 1 base, J lost 0 bases, and 10 bases lay in between. The CDR3, as DNA: TGTGCCAGCAGTTTATTCCCAGCGGTCTCCTACGAGCAGTACTTC. Translating it yields CASSLFPAVSYEQYF.

This clonotype occurred many times. This chain uses TRBV20-1 with TRBJ2-1; TRBD2 aligns across 10 bases. V lost 2 bases, J lost 7 bases, and 8 bases stayed unmatched. The germline CDR1 and CDR2 sequences are DFQATT and SNEGSKA (reference sequence). This CDR3 has 15 residues. The CDR3 sequence: CSARNSGRRINEQFF. CDR3 sequence (DNA): TGCAGTGCTAGAAATAGCGGGAGGAGAATAAATGAGCAGTTCTTC.

This clonotype has a count of ten or more. The gene calls are TRBV4-1 and TRBJ2-1; 13 nucleotides align to TRBD2. Losses at the gene ends were 4 bases for V and 7 bases for J; bases not matched to a gene: 25. CDR3 length: 22 amino acids. Germline loops: CDR1 MGHRA, CDR2 YSYEKL. CDR3: CASSLKTLKERTSGGFRNEQFF. The DNA for the CDR3 is TGCGCCAGCAGCCTGAAAACACTAAAAGAAAGGACTAGCGGGGGCTTTAGGAATGAGCAGTTCTTC.

CDR3 region: CATSTGFDHTDIQYF. In nucleotides, the CDR3 is TGTGCCACCAGTACAGGGTTTGATCACACAGATATTCAGTACTTC. The chain has TRBV24-1 and TRBJ2-4, with D possibly matching TRBD1 (6 bases). The germline V and J ends were trimmed by 6 bases and 10 bases, with 21 bases remaining between them. Germline V lookup: CDR1 KGHDR, CDR2 SFDVKD. The CDR3 spans 15 residues.

The chain has TRBV3-1 and TRBJ1-1; no reliable D call. Germline assignment: CDR1 LGHDT and CDR2 YNNKEL (reference sequence). Trimming cost V 9 bases and J 2 bases, with 16 bases left between them. This CDR3 has 14 residues. The CDR3 DNA reads as TGTGCCAGTCTCCCATCGGACGGAAACACTGAAGCTTTCTTT. Amino acid sequence: CASLPSDGNTEAFF.

This clonotype is a singleton in its sample. The chain employs TRBV4-2 and TRBJ2-1; 8 positions agree with TRBD2. The CDR3 sequence is 16 residues long. Per germline, CDR1 LGHNA and CDR2 YNFKEQ. After removal of 0 bases from V and 2 bases from J, the junction contained 3 bases not matched to a gene. CDR3 nucleotide sequence: TGTGCCAGCAGCCAAGAAGGTAGCGGGACCTACAATGAGCAGTTCTTC. Protein product: CASSQEGSGTYNEQFF.

Turning to this clonotype: Sequence at one end of the junction differs from germline and may be a read error. The V and J genes are TRBV10-1 and TRBJ2-4; a possible D gene is TRBD2 (5 bases). The CDR3 runs to 15 residues. Germline V gene data show CDR1 as WNHNN and CDR2 as SYGVQD (reference sequence). CDR3 nucleotides: TGCGCCAGCAGTGACTATCTGGGAGCCAAGGATACGCAGTATTTC. Its protein product is CASSDYLGAKDTQYF.

Details on this clonotype: A junction end diverges from the germline sequence, so it may reflect a read error. The V call is TRBV10-3, the J call TRBJ2-3; D may be TRBD1 (5 bases). CDR3 length equals 14 residues. Germline V gene sequence: CDR1 ENHRY, CDR2 SYGVKD. The DNA of the CDR3 is TGCGCCGTCTGGGGCCGGTGCGCCGCAAATACGCAGTACTTT. It is translated as CAVWGRCAANTQYF.

Concerning this clonotype itself: One junction end disagrees with the germline gene, perhaps due to a read error. The V and J genes are TRBV5-3 and TRBJ2-3, with D tentatively TRBD1 (7 bases). TRBV5-3 is an ORF; its function is uncertain. The CDR3 is made up of 16 amino acids. Here the CDR3 DNA reads TGTGCCAGAACGTGGAGGGGGCGCCGTGTCCAAGAGACGCAGTACTTT. Protein: CARTWRGRRVQETQYF.

The chain uses TRBV6-1 and TRBJ1-6; TRBD1 matches 8 bases. CDR3 size: 14 residues. V dropped 5 bases and J dropped 19; count of bases not matched to a gene: 16. Looked up from germline, CDR1 is MNHNS and CDR2 is SASEGT. In nucleotides, the CDR3 is TGTGCCAGCAGTCCCTGGACAGGGCCCTACGAGCAGCACTTT. This sequence encodes CASSPWTGPYEQHF.

A remark on this clonotype: At one end the junction does not follow the germline gene, possibly because of a read error. This sequence joins TRBV10-2 and TRBJ2-4, with 8 bases lining up with TRBD2. The CDR3 extends over 14 amino acids. The V gene's germline CDR1 is WSHSY and CDR2 SAAADI. The CDR3 sequence: CAGSGGQDQDIQYF. The CDR3 DNA sequence: TGCGCCGGCAGCGGGGGCCAGGACCAAGACATCCAGTACTTC.

A remark on this clonotype: A junction end diverges from the germline sequence, so it may reflect a read error. The chain has TRBV10-3 and TRBJ2-1; 7 bases line up with TRBD2. Germline CDR1 ENHRY, CDR2 SYGVKD. The CDR3 sequence is 14 residues long. CDR3 protein: CAGSGVGDQDTQYF. The CDR3 region has the DNA TGTGCCGGGAGCGGGGTCGGGGATCAAGATACCCAGTATTTC.

The chain combines TRBV6-1 with TRBJ1-2; no clear D gene. V was clipped by 0 bases and J by 8 bases, with 16 bases between them. CDR1 is MNHNS, CDR2 SASEGT, per germline. CDR3 length: 15 amino acids. CDR3: CASSEAPEAGGGYTF. For the CDR3, the DNA is TGTGCCAGCAGTGAAGCCCCCGAGGCAGGCGGGGGCTACACCTTC.

The rearrangement links TRBV5-1 to TRBJ2-1; possibly TRBD2 for D (6 bases). The V gene's germline CDR1 is SGHRS and CDR2 YFSETQ. V was trimmed by 1 base and J by 2 bases, leaving 10 bases between them. The length of the CDR3 is 15 residues. This CDR3 is CASSLRSGAYNEQFF. CDR3 bases: TGCGCCAGCAGCTTGCGATCGGGAGCCTACAATGAGCAGTTCTTC.

Regarding this clonotype: At one end, the junction sequence differs from germline, possibly due to a read error. V usage is TRBV4-1 and J usage is TRBJ2-4; perhaps D is TRBD1 or TRBD2 (6 bases each). CDR3 length: 17 amino acids. CDR1 and CDR2 from the germline V gene are MGHRA and YSYEKL. In DNA, the CDR3 is TGCGCCAGCAGCCGAGACCCGGGGGCGGGGCCCAAAAACACGCAGTACTTT. Encoded protein: CASSRDPGAGPKNTQYF.

Comment on this clonotype: The junction departs from germline at one end; a sequencing error may be responsible. This chain joins TRBV6-1 and TRBJ2-3; D is unclear. This CDR3 has 16 amino acids. Per the germline V gene, CDR1 is MNHNS and CDR2 is SASEGT. As DNA, the CDR3 is TGTGCCAGCAGGCCATCCCGCGACGGAACCACAGATACGCAGTACTTT. It translates to CASRPSRDGTTDTQYF.

The chain has TRBV6-5 and TRBJ2-6; D is unclear. Trimming took off 0 bases at V and 4 bases at J, with 7 bases between the two ends. Germline values: CDR1 MNHEY, CDR2 SVGAGI. The CDR3 length is 15 residues. CDR3 bases: TGTGCCAGCAGTTACTCGGCCCGCGGGGCCAACGTCCTGACTTTC. This translates into CASSYSARGANVLTF.

This clonotype has at least ten counts. The rearrangement links TRBV27 to TRBJ2-1; 9 nucleotides agree with TRBD1. The J call may be mistaken, given a closer DNA end match to TRBJ2-7. Germline loops: CDR1 MNHEY, CDR2 SMNVEV (reference sequence). The CDR3 loop spans 15 amino acids. DNA for the CDR3: TGTGCCAGCAGCTCAAGGACAGGGGAAACCTACGAGCAGTACTTC. Translating it yields CASSSRTGETYEQYF.

In this sample, this clonotype turned up many times. The chain uses TRBV11-2 and TRBJ2-7; D gene ambiguous. V was shortened by 4 bases and J by 1 base, with 11 bases between the two germline ends. Germline CDR1 and CDR2: SGHAT and FQNNGV. This CDR3 region has 14 residues. The CDR3 loop reads CASSSQTFSYEQYF. The DNA of the CDR3 is TGTGCCAGCAGCTCTCAGACATTTTCCTACGAGCAGTACTTC. The full variable domain, its missing parts supplied by reference TRBV11-2 and TRBJ2-7, is EAGVAQSPRYKIIEKRQSVAFWCNPISGHATLYWYQQILGQGPKLLIQFQNNGVVDDSQLPKDRFSAERLKGVDSTLKIQPAKLEDSAVYLCASSSQTFSYEQYFGPGTRLTVT.

The CDR3 protein is CASSPLDRGLSYEQYF. The CDR3 DNA reads TGTGCCAGCAGCCCCTTGGACAGGGGGCTCTCCTACGAGCAGTACTTC. V usage is TRBV11-2 and J usage is TRBJ2-7; 11 nucleotides align to TRBD1. CDR1 SGHAT and CDR2 FQNNGV come from the germline V gene. Trimming cost V 5 bases and J 0 bases; bases outside gene matches: 6. The CDR3 contains 16 residues.

V gene TRBV18 combines with J gene TRBJ2-5; D possibly corresponds to TRBD2 (5 bases). In germline, CDR1 is KGHSH, CDR2 LQKENI. The ends were cut back, 2 bases at V and 0 bases at J, with 7 bases in the middle. This CDR3 is 14 amino acids long. Here the CDR3 DNA reads TGTGCCAGCTCACCAGGGAGAAACCAAGAGACCCAGTACTTC. Its protein product is CASSPGRNQETQYF.

The chain has TRBV3-1 and TRBJ2-5; D ambiguous. Germline loops: CDR1 LGHDT, CDR2 YNNKEL (reference sequence). The CDR3 totals 12 residues. Trimming pared 4 bases from V and 1 base from J, leaving 4 bases between. CDR3 residues: CASSRIQETQYF. CDR3 DNA: TGTGCCAGCAGCCGAATCCAAGAGACCCAGTACTTC.

This chain connects TRBV27 to TRBJ2-4; 7 bases line up with TRBD1. This CDR3 is built from 15 residues. Trimming at V came to 8 bases and at J to 12 bases, leaving 19 bases not matched to a gene. In germline, CDR1 is MNHEY, CDR2 SMNVEV (reference sequence). CDR3 residues: CASGPGGGAQETQYF. The CDR3 DNA is TGTGCCAGCGGCCCAGGGGGTGGGGCCCAAGAGACTCAGTACTTC.

The V and J genes are TRBV6-1 and TRBJ1-1; 9 nucleotides match TRBD1. The ends lost 3 bases at V and 0 bases at J; junction bases unmatched: 11. Germline V lookup: CDR1 MNHNS, CDR2 SASEGT. CDR3 length: 18 amino acids. In nucleotides, the CDR3 is TGTGCCAGCAGTGATGGGGGGGGGACAGGGAGGGTGAACACTGAAGCTTTCTTT. It specifies CASSDGGGTGRVNTEAFF.

Concerning this clonotype: Germline is not matched at one junction end, which may reflect a read error. The chain combines TRBV4-2 with TRBJ2-1; no clear D gene. The length of the CDR3 is 12 residues. Germline assignment: CDR1 LGHNA and CDR2 YNFKEQ. In DNA form, the CDR3 reads TGTGCCAACAGCCAAGATCGCACTCAGCAGTTCTTC. As protein: CANSQDRTQQFF.

There are many counts of this clonotype. This chain links TRBV27 with TRBJ2-1; 7 nucleotides align to TRBD1. The length of the CDR3 is 14 residues. V gave up 4 bases and J gave up 9 bases; unmatched junction bases: 9. The germline gives CDR1 MNHEY, CDR2 SMNVEV (reference sequence). The CDR3 protein is CASSSSGQISEQFF. The DNA of the CDR3 is TGTGCCAGCAGTTCGTCGGGACAGATTTCTGAGCAGTTCTTC.